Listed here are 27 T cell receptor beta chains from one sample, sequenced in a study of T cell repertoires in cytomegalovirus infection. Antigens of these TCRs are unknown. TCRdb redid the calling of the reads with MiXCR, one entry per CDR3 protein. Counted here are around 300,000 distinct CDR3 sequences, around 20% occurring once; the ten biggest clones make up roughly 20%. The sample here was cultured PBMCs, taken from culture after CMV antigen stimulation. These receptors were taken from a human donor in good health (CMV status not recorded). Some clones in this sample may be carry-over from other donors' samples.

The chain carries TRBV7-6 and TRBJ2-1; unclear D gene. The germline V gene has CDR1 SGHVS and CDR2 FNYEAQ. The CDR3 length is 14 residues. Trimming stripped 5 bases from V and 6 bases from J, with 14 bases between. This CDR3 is CASSPPPDGNEQFF. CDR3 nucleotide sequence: TGTGCCAGCAGCCCCCCGCCTGATGGCAATGAGCAGTTCTTC.

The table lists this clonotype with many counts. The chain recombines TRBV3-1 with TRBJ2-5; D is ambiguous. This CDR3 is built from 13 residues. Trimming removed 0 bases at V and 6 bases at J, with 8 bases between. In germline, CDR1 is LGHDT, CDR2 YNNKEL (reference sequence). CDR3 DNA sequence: TGTGCCAGCAGCCAAGATCCGATTCAGACCCAGTACTTC. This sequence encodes CASSQDPIQTQYF.

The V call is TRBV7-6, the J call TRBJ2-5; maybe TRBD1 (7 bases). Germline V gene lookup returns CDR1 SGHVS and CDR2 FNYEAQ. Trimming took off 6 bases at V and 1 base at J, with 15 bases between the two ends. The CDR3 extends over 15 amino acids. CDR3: CASRGGTAVQETQYF. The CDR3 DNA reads TGTGCCAGCAGAGGGGGGACAGCCGTCCAAGAGACCCAGTACTTC.

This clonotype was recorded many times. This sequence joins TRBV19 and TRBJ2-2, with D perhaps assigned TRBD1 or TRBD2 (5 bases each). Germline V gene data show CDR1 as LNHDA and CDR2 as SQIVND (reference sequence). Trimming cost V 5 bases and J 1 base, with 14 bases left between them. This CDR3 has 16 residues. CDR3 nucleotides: TGTGCCAGTAGTGTTATGGGACGGGTGAACACCGGGGAGCTGTTTTTT. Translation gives CASSVMGRVNTGELFF.

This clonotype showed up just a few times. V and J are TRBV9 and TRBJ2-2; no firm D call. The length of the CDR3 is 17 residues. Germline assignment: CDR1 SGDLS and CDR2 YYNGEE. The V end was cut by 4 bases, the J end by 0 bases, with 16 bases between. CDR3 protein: CASSLRGRSPNTGELFF. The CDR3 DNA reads TGTGCCAGCAGCTTACGCGGCCGATCTCCGAACACCGGGGAGCTGTTTTTT.

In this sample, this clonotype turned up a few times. The DNA for the CDR3 is TGCAGCGTTGACCGTGGACTTGGTGAAAAACTGTTTTTT. This encodes CSVDRGLGEKLFF. The chain couples TRBV29-1 to TRBJ1-4; D is uncertain. Germline CDR1 SQVTM, CDR2 ANQGSEA. V was clipped by 3 bases and J by 7 bases, with 12 bases between them. CDR3 size: 13 residues.

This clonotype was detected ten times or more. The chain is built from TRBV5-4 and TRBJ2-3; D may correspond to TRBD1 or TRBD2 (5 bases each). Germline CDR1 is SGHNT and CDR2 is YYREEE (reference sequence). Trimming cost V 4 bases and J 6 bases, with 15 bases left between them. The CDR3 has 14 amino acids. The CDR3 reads CASSEGRASDTQYF. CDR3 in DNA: TGTGCCAGCAGCGAGGGACGGGCAAGCGATACGCAGTATTTT.

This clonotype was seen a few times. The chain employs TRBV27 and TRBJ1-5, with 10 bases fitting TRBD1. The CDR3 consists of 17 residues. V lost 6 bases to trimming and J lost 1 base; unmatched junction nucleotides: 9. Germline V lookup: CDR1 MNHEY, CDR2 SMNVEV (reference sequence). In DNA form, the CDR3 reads TGTGCCAGCAGACTGACAGGGGGCTGGAGGAGCAATCAGCCCCAGCATTTT. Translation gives CASRLTGGWRSNQPQHF.

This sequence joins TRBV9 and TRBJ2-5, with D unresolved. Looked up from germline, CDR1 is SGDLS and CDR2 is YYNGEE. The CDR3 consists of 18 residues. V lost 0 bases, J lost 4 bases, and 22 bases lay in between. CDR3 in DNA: TGTGCCAGCAGCGTAGGAGCGAGGTTAACTCCGCCTCGAGAGACCCAGTACTTC. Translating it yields CASSVGARLTPPRETQYF.

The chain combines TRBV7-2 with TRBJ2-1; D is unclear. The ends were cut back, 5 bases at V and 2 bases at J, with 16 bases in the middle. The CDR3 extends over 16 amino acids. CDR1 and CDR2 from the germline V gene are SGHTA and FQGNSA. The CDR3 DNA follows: TGTGCCAGCAGCGACGGACCCTTACGGCCCTACAATGAGCAGTTCTTC. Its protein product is CASSDGPLRPYNEQFF.

The CDR3 loop reads CASSVAEDRGRRAFF. Here the CDR3 DNA reads TGTGCCAGCAGCGTAGCTGAGGACAGGGGGCGGCGAGCTTTCTTT. The chain combines TRBV9 with TRBJ1-1; TRBD1 agrees at 11 bases. J was trimmed by 10 bases and V by 0 bases; bases with no gene match: 8. There are 15 residues in the CDR3. CDR1 and CDR2 (germline): SGDLS, YYNGEE.

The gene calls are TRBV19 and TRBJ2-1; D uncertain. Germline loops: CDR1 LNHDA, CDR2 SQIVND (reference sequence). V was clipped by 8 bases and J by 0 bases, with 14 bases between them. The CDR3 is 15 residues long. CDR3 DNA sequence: TGTGCCAGTTCCCTCCTCCGGAGCTCCTACAATGAGCAGTTCTTC. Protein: CASSLLRSSYNEQFF.

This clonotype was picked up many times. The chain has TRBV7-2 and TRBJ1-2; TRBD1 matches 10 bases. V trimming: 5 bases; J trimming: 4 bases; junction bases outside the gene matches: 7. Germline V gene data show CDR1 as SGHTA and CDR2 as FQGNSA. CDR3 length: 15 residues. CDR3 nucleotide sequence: TGTGCCAGCAGCCCGTCCGGGACAGGGGCCTATGGCTACACCTTC. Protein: CASSPSGTGAYGYTF.

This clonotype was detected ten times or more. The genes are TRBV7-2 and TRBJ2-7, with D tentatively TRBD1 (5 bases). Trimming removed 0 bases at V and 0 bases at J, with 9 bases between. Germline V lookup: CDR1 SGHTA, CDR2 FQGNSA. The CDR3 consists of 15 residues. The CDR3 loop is CASSLAAGSSYEQYF. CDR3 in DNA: TGTGCCAGCAGCTTAGCTGCAGGGTCCTCCTACGAGCAGTACTTC.

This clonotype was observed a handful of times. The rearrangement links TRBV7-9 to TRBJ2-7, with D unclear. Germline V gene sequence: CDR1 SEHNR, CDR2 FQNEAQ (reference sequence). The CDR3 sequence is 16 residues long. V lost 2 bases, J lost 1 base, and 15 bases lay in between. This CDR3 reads CASSLLRGDESYEQYF. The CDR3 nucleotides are TGTGCCAGCAGCTTATTACGCGGAGACGAGTCCTACGAGCAGTACTTC.

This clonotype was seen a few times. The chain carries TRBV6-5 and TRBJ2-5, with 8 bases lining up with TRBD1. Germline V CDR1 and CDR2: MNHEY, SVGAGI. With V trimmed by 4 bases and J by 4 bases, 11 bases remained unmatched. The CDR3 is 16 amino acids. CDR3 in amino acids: CASSLDRGARLETQYF. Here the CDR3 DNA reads TGTGCCAGCAGTTTAGACAGGGGCGCAAGGTTAGAGACCCAGTACTTC.

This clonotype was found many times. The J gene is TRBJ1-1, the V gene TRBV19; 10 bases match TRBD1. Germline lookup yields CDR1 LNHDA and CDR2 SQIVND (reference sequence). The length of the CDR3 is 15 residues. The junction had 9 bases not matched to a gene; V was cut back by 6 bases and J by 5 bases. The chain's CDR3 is CASRPTGGWLTEAFF. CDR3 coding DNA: TGTGCCAGTAGACCGACAGGGGGCTGGTTGACTGAAGCTTTCTTT.

The CDR3: CASSIGLRDEQYV. The CDR3, as DNA: TGTGCCAGTAGTATAGGGCTTCGAGACGAGCAGTACGTC. The chain carries TRBV19 and TRBJ2-7; D call uncertain. Trimming took 1 base from V and 5 from J, leaving 9 bases between them. Looked up from germline, CDR1 is LNHDA and CDR2 is SQIVND (reference sequence). The CDR3 length is 13 residues.

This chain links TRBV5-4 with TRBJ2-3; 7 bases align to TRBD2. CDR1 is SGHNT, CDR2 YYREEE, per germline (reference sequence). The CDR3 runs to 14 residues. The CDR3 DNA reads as TGTGCGTATCTCAAGGGGAGGGGCACAGATACGCAGTATTTT. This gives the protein CAYLKGRGTDTQYF. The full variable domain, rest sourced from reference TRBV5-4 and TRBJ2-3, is ETGVTQSPTHLIKTRGQQVTLRCSSQSGHNTVSWYQQALGQGPQFIFQYYREEENGRGNFPPRFSGLQFPNYSSELNVNALELDDSALYLCAYLKGRGTDTQYFGPGTRLTVL.

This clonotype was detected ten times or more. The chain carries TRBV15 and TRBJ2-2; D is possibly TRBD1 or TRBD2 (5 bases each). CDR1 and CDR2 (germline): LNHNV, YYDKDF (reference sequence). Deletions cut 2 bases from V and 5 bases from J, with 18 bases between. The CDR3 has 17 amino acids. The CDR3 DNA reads TGTGCCACCAGCAGATCCCCGGGACCAGCTGATACCGGGGAGCTGTTTTTT. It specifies CATSRSPGPADTGELFF. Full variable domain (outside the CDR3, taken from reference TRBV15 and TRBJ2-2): DAMVIQNPRYQVTQFGKPVTLSCSQTLNHNVMYWYQQKSSQAPKLLFHYYDKDFNNEADTPDNFQSRRPNTSFCFLDIRSPGLGDTAMYLCATSRSPGPADTGELFFGEGSRLTVL.

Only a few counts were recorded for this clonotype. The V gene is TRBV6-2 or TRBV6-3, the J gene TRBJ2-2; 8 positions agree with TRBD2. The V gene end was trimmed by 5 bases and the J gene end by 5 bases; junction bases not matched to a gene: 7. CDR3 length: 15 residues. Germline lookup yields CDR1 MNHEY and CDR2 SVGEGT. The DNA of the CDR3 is TGTGCCAGCAGTAAGACTAGCGTGAAAACCGGGGAGCTGTTTTTT. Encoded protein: CASSKTSVKTGELFF.

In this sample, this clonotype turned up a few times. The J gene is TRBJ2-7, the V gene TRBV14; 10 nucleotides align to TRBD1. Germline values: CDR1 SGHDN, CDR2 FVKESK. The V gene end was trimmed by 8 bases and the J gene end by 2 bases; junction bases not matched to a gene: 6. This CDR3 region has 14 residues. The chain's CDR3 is CASSFGTGAYEQYF. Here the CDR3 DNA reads TGTGCCAGCTCCTTCGGGACAGGGGCCTACGAGCAGTACTTC.

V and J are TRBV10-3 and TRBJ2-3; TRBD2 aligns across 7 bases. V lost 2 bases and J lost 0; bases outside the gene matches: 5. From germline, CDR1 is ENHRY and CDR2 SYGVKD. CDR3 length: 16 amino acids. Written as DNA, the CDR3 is TGTGCCATCAGTGAGCTGACTAGCTTTAGCACAGATACGCAGTATTTT. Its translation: CAISELTSFSTDTQYF.

The CDR3 region is CASSPGGEDTEAFF. CDR3 coding DNA: TGTGCCAGCAGCCCGGGAGGAGAGGACACTGAAGCTTTCTTT. The rearrangement uses TRBV7-3 and TRBJ1-1; D unclear. V was clipped by 5 bases and J by 3 bases, with 13 bases between them. Germline CDR1 reads SGHTA; CDR2 reads FQGTGA. CDR3 size: 14 residues. Based on the CDR3 plus reference TRBV7-3 and TRBJ1-1, the full variable domain is GAGVSQTPSNKVTEKGKYVELRCDPISGHTALYWYRQSLGQGPEFLIYFQGTGAADDSGLPNDRFFAVRPEGSVSTLKIQRTERGDSAVYLCASSPGGEDTEAFFGQGTRLTVV.

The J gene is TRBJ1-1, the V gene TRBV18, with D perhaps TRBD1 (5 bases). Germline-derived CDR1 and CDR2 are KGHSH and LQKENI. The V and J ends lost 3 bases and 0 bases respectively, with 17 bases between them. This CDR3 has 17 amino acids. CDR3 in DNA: TGTGCCAGCTCACCTCCGGTGGGGCAGCTCATGAACACTGAAGCTTTCTTT. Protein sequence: CASSPPVGQLMNTEAFF.

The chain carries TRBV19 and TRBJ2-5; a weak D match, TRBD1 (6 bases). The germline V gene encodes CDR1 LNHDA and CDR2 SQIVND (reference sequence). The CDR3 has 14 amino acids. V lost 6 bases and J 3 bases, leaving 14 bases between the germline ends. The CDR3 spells CASRVRAGEETQYF. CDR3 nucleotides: TGTGCCAGTAGAGTCCGGGCAGGGGAAGAGACCCAGTACTTC.

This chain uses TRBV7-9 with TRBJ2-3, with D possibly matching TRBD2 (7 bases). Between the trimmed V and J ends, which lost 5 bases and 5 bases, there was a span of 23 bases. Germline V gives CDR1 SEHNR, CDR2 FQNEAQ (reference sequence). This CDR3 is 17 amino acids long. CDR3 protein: CASSSGTNGPGEDTQYF. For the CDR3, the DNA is TGTGCCAGCAGCAGCGGGACAAACGGTCCCGGGGAAGATACGCAGTATTTT.